This is a list of T cell receptor beta chains from one sample in a study of OX40 agonist ivuxolimab in advanced cancers. Using immunoSEQ multiplex PCR, the repertoire was profiled, and TCRdb retains in-frame clones only, with some absent. The sample lists some 50,000 clones; about 89% were seen once. The material sequenced was CD4+ or CD8+ T cells sorted from blood, taken in a trial of the OX40 agonist ivuxolimab. Source of these receptors: an adult with an advanced solid tumor such as melanoma, head and neck, liver or kidney cancer. CDR3s include the opening cysteine and the closing phenylalanine or tryptophan. A D gene is named only where the DNA matches it firmly. Not every row has a clone size; where given, it reads once, few, many or a size class.

d_call: .; v_call: TRBV28; clone_size: .; j_call: TRBJ2-1; cdr3_nt: TGTGCCAGCAGTTTTCCCGGTTCCAATGAGCAGTTCTTC; cdr3_aa: CASSFPGSNEQFF
d_call: .; v_call: TRBV27; clone_size: .; j_call: TRBJ2-7; cdr3_nt: TGTGCCAGCAGGGCAGGGCCATTCTACGAGCAGTACTTC; cdr3_aa: CASRAGPFYEQYF
d_call: .; v_call: TRBV28; clone_size: .; j_call: TRBJ1-5; cdr3_nt: TGTGCCAGCAGTCTGGGGAAAGATAGCAATCAGCCCCAGCATTTT; cdr3_aa: CASSLGKDSNQPQHF
d_call: .; v_call: TRBV11-2; clone_size: .; j_call: TRBJ1-2; cdr3_nt: TGTGCCAGCAGCTTTGACCCCAGCCAGGGCTACACCTTC; cdr3_aa: CASSFDPSQGYTF
d_call: .; v_call: TRBV7-7; clone_size: .; j_call: TRBJ2-2; cdr3_nt: TGTGCTAGCAGCTTAGCGGCGGGGGCAGCCTCGAACACCGGGGAGCTGTTTTTT; cdr3_aa: CASSLAAGAASNTGELFF
d_call: TRBD1; v_call: TRBV10-3; clone_size: .; j_call: TRBJ2-7; cdr3_nt: TGTGCCATCAGTATAGGACAGGACTACGAGCAGTACTTC; cdr3_aa: CAISIGQDYEQYF
d_call: TRBD1; v_call: TRBV30; clone_size: few; j_call: TRBJ1-4; cdr3_nt: TGTGCCTGGAGTTCGGGACAGGGGCAAGTTGGGCTAAAACTGTTTTTT; cdr3_aa: CAWSSGQGQVGLKLFF
d_call: .; v_call: TRBV15; clone_size: .; j_call: TRBJ1-2; cdr3_nt: TGTGCCACCAGCAGAGGGGGAGGGACGATTAACTATGGCTACACCTTC; cdr3_aa: CATSRGGGTINYGYTF
d_call: TRBD1; v_call: TRBV28; clone_size: .; j_call: TRBJ2-2; cdr3_nt: TGTGCCAGCAGTTTCAGGGGGCCGATTTCCGGGGAGCTGTTTTTT; cdr3_aa: CASSFRGPISGELFF
d_call: .; v_call: TRBV5-1; clone_size: .; j_call: TRBJ2-7; cdr3_nt: TGCGCCAGCAGCTTGGACACGGGTGGATCTTACGAGCAGTACTTC; cdr3_aa: CASSLDTGGSYEQYF
d_call: TRBD2; v_call: TRBV28; clone_size: .; j_call: TRBJ2-7; cdr3_nt: TGTGCCAGCAGTTCCCCCGGGACTAGCGGCTACGAGCAGTACTTC; cdr3_aa: CASSSPGTSGYEQYF
d_call: TRBD1; v_call: TRBV9; clone_size: .; j_call: TRBJ2-1; cdr3_nt: TGTGCCAGCAGCGTAGCTACTAAGGGACAGGGAAAGGCTGAGCAGTTCTTC; cdr3_aa: CASSVATKGQGKAEQFF
d_call: TRBD1; v_call: TRBV7-9; clone_size: .; j_call: TRBJ2-1; cdr3_nt: TGTGCCAGCAGCTTATACGGGACAGGGCCCTACAATGAGCAGTTCTTC; cdr3_aa: CASSLYGTGPYNEQFF
d_call: TRBD1; v_call: TRBV19; clone_size: .; j_call: TRBJ2-7; cdr3_nt: TGTGCCAGTACGGGGACAGGGTATAGCGAGCAGTACTTC; cdr3_aa: CASTGTGYSEQYF
d_call: TRBD2; v_call: TRBV7-2; clone_size: once; j_call: TRBJ2-5; cdr3_nt: TGTGCCAGCAGCTCTCAGAGACTAGCGGGGGGGCCGCCTTGGGCCCAGTACTTC; cdr3_aa: CASSSQRLAGGPPWAQYF
d_call: TRBD1; v_call: TRBV15; clone_size: .; j_call: TRBJ1-4; cdr3_nt: TGTGCCACCAGCGGATGGGGGACAGGGGGCACTAATGAAAAACTGTTTTTT; cdr3_aa: CATSGWGTGGTNEKLFF
d_call: TRBD1; v_call: TRBV4-1; clone_size: .; j_call: TRBJ2-7; cdr3_nt: TGCGCCAGCAGCCAAGACCCGCCCGGGACAGCCTACGAGCAGTACTTC; cdr3_aa: CASSQDPPGTAYEQYF
d_call: .; v_call: TRBV29-1; clone_size: .; j_call: TRBJ2-7; cdr3_nt: TGCAGCGTTGTGACTGCCTACGAGCAGTACTTC; cdr3_aa: CSVVTAYEQYF
d_call: TRBD1; v_call: TRBV5-1; clone_size: .; j_call: TRBJ1-2; cdr3_nt: TGCGCCAGCAGACCTCGGACAGGAGACTATGGCTACACCTTC; cdr3_aa: CASRPRTGDYGYTF
d_call: .; v_call: TRBV4-3; clone_size: .; j_call: TRBJ2-7; cdr3_nt: TGCGCCAGCAGCCAAAGCACAGCGTCCTACGAGCAGTACTTC; cdr3_aa: CASSQSTASYEQYF
d_call: .; v_call: TRBV7-2; clone_size: .; j_call: TRBJ2-2; cdr3_nt: TGTGCCAGCAGCTTCACCTCAGCGGCCCCGAACACCGGGGAGCTGTTTTTT; cdr3_aa: CASSFTSAAPNTGELFF
d_call: .; v_call: TRBV27; clone_size: .; j_call: TRBJ2-7; cdr3_nt: TGTGCCAGCAGTCCCGGGGGACCTTACGAGCAGTACTTC; cdr3_aa: CASSPGGPYEQYF
d_call: .; v_call: TRBV4-3; clone_size: few; j_call: TRBJ1-1; cdr3_nt: TGCGCCAGCAGCCATTGGGGAACTGAAGCTTTCTTT; cdr3_aa: CASSHWGTEAFF
d_call: TRBD1; v_call: TRBV9; clone_size: .; j_call: TRBJ2-3; cdr3_nt: TGTGCCAGCAGGGGACAGGGCCAGATTTATTTT; cdr3_aa: CASRGQGQIYF
d_call: .; v_call: TRBV10-3; clone_size: .; j_call: TRBJ2-3; cdr3_nt: TGTGCCATCAGTGAGACGCGGGGTAGCACAGATACGCAGTATTTT; cdr3_aa: CAISETRGSTDTQYF
d_call: TRBD1; v_call: TRBV9; clone_size: .; j_call: TRBJ2-7; cdr3_nt: TGTGCCAGCAGCGGCGGACAGGGACGTGCCGAGCAGTACTTC; cdr3_aa: CASSGGQGRAEQYF
d_call: TRBD1; v_call: TRBV19; clone_size: .; j_call: TRBJ2-3; cdr3_nt: TGTGCCAGTAGTAGTTATGGGACAGACCCTAGCACAGATACGCAGTATTTT; cdr3_aa: CASSSYGTDPSTDTQYF
d_call: TRBD2; v_call: TRBV27; clone_size: .; j_call: TRBJ2-1; cdr3_nt: TGTGCCAGCAGTTTGGGGACTAGCGGTAATGAGCAGTTCTTC; cdr3_aa: CASSLGTSGNEQFF
d_call: TRBD2; v_call: TRBV7-6; clone_size: .; j_call: TRBJ2-2; cdr3_nt: TGTGCCAGCAGCTTAGGCGGGGGGCCGTCCACCGGGGAGCTGTTTTTT; cdr3_aa: CASSLGGGPSTGELFF
d_call: TRBD2; v_call: TRBV4-2; clone_size: .; j_call: TRBJ2-1; cdr3_nt: TGTGCCAGCATGCGGACTAGCGACGGTGAGCAGTTCTTC; cdr3_aa: CASMRTSDGEQFF
d_call: .; v_call: TRBV5-6; clone_size: .; j_call: TRBJ1-5; cdr3_nt: TGTGCCAGCAGCTTGGCAGGAATTGGCAATCAGCCCCAGCATTTT; cdr3_aa: CASSLAGIGNQPQHF
d_call: TRBD1; v_call: TRBV25-1; clone_size: .; j_call: TRBJ1-1; cdr3_nt: TGTGCCAGCAGTGAATGGACAGGGCCCAACACTGAAGCTTTCTTT; cdr3_aa: CASSEWTGPNTEAFF
d_call: TRBD1; v_call: TRBV7-3; clone_size: .; j_call: TRBJ1-1; cdr3_nt: TGTGCCAGCAGCCCCGAGAGGGGGCCTCTTCAGGTAGCTTTCTTT; cdr3_aa: CASSPERGPLQVAFF
d_call: TRBD2; v_call: TRBV28; clone_size: .; j_call: TRBJ2-1; cdr3_nt: TGTGCCAGCAGTCCCCCTCCCTATACTAGCGGGAGGGCCTTATACAATGAGCAGTTCTTC; cdr3_aa: CASSPPPYTSGRALYNEQFF
d_call: TRBD1; v_call: TRBV13; clone_size: .; j_call: TRBJ1-1; cdr3_nt: TGTGCCAGCAGCTTACCCGACAGGGGCACTGAAGCTTTCTTT; cdr3_aa: CASSLPDRGTEAFF
d_call: .; v_call: TRBV10-3; clone_size: .; j_call: TRBJ2-2; cdr3_nt: TGTGCCATCAGTGAGTCCGTCCGGGCTCTGTACACCGGGGAGCTGTTTTTT; cdr3_aa: CAISESVRALYTGELFF
d_call: TRBD1; v_call: TRBV10-3; clone_size: .; j_call: TRBJ1-1; cdr3_nt: TGTGCCATCAGTGGACAGGGAACCTACACTGAAGCTTTCTTT; cdr3_aa: CAISGQGTYTEAFF